This is a list of T cell receptor beta chains from one sample in a study of T-cell memory formation after mild COVID-19. One entry per CDR3 protein, called by TCRdb with MiXCR from the 5' RACE reads. The sample includes some 260,000 distinct CDR3 sequences, roughly 15% seen only once; the top ten take about 3.5%. The specimen sequenced was PBMCs or a T cell subset sorted from them (not recorded which). All receptors derive from a young man who had mild COVID-19 (a few samples of this study predate the infection). Cell type and time point are not known. The conserved cysteine and the conserved F or W are not part of the CDR3 here. Each record gives: CDR3 protein, CDR3 length, D gene, V gene. A D gene is named only where the DNA matches it firmly.

CDR3 protein: ASSLTAQETQY
CDR3 length: 11
D gene: NA
V gene: TRBV4-3

CDR3 protein: ASDSGSTDTQY
CDR3 length: 11
D gene: TRBD2
V gene: TRBV7-9

CDR3 protein: ASSLTHAVNTEAF
CDR3 length: 13
D gene: NA
V gene: TRBV7-2

CDR3 protein: ASTPGQANTGELF
CDR3 length: 13
D gene: NA
V gene: TRBV12-3/TRBV12-4

CDR3 protein: ASSEKSGQGGSEQY
CDR3 length: 14
D gene: TRBD1
V gene: TRBV6-1

CDR3 protein: ASRTGTIETQY
CDR3 length: 11
D gene: TRBD2
V gene: TRBV5-1

CDR3 protein: ASSSPTVGNTEAF
CDR3 length: 13
D gene: NA
V gene: TRBV11-2

CDR3 protein: ASSVGGGKLF
CDR3 length: 10
D gene: NA
V gene: TRBV12-3/TRBV12-4

CDR3 protein: ASSLQGYEQY
CDR3 length: 10
D gene: NA
V gene: TRBV12-3/TRBV12-4

CDR3 protein: ASSHRALGAQY
CDR3 length: 11
D gene: NA
V gene: TRBV12-3/TRBV12-4

CDR3 protein: SARVVGGKPEPLH
CDR3 length: 13
D gene: NA
V gene: TRBV20-1

CDR3 protein: ASSSGEEGETQY
CDR3 length: 12
D gene: NA
V gene: TRBV5-1

CDR3 protein: ASRPGTGFPSSDTIY
CDR3 length: 15
D gene: TRBD1
V gene: TRBV5-1

CDR3 protein: ASSLRQGYTGELF
CDR3 length: 13
D gene: TRBD1
V gene: TRBV12-3/TRBV12-4

CDR3 protein: ASSMAPVARGYT
CDR3 length: 12
D gene: NA
V gene: TRBV19

CDR3 protein: ASRGGGNQPQH
CDR3 length: 11
D gene: NA
V gene: TRBV6-5

CDR3 protein: AISESVGTNPYGYT
CDR3 length: 14
D gene: NA
V gene: TRBV10-3

CDR3 protein: ASSQGGTDNEQF
CDR3 length: 12
D gene: NA
V gene: TRBV3-1

CDR3 protein: ASSEVRPRRLNTEAF
CDR3 length: 15
D gene: NA
V gene: TRBV6-1

CDR3 protein: SVEEARETQY
CDR3 length: 10
D gene: NA
V gene: TRBV29-1

CDR3 protein: ASSSAPPNYGYT
CDR3 length: 12
D gene: NA
V gene: TRBV7-2

CDR3 protein: ASSYPGPNQPQH
CDR3 length: 12
D gene: NA
V gene: TRBV6-6

CDR3 protein: ASSYKDSTYEQY
CDR3 length: 12
D gene: NA
V gene: TRBV6-5

CDR3 protein: ASSWDLNTEAF
CDR3 length: 11
D gene: NA
V gene: TRBV6-2/TRBV6-3

CDR3 protein: ASSEMRGSLGNEQF
CDR3 length: 14
D gene: NA
V gene: TRBV2

CDR3 protein: ASSQDTGGTYGYT
CDR3 length: 13
D gene: TRBD1
V gene: TRBV3-1

CDR3 protein: ASSLQDRGRKY
CDR3 length: 11
D gene: TRBD1
V gene: TRBV12-3/TRBV12-4

CDR3 protein: ASRRDRPGNSPLH
CDR3 length: 13
D gene: NA
V gene: TRBV11-2

CDR3 protein: AWSDSAIQY
CDR3 length: 9
D gene: NA
V gene: TRBV30

CDR3 protein: ASSPMGQGEGYT
CDR3 length: 12
D gene: TRBD1
V gene: TRBV7-2

CDR3 protein: SVAAGHPAEAF
CDR3 length: 11
D gene: NA
V gene: TRBV29-1

CDR3 protein: ASRPQPGELF
CDR3 length: 10
D gene: NA
V gene: TRBV11-2

CDR3 protein: ASSLKRVLTDTQY
CDR3 length: 13
D gene: NA
V gene: TRBV7-8

CDR3 protein: ASRDVPGSYNSPLH
CDR3 length: 14
D gene: NA
V gene: TRBV6-6

CDR3 protein: SVEDLVWTGWEFRAF
CDR3 length: 15
D gene: TRBD1
V gene: TRBV29-1

CDR3 protein: ASSLFSLNTEAF
CDR3 length: 12
D gene: NA
V gene: TRBV12-3/TRBV12-4

CDR3 protein: ASSGQLAAYNEQF
CDR3 length: 13
D gene: TRBD2
V gene: TRBV9

CDR3 protein: SATRTGGLSNQPQH
CDR3 length: 14
D gene: TRBD1
V gene: TRBV20-1

CDR3 protein: ASSLTPGQGTDTQY
CDR3 length: 14
D gene: TRBD1
V gene: TRBV5-1

CDR3 protein: SGLIRQETQY
CDR3 length: 10
D gene: NA
V gene: TRBV20-1

CDR3 protein: ASSKTSVNEQF
CDR3 length: 11
D gene: NA
V gene: TRBV21-1